Listed here is a single TCR beta chain. Its matching antigen is unknown. The CDR3 spans 15 residues. The junction had 11 bases not matched to a gene; V was cut back by 10 bases and J by 1 base. Germline CDR1 reads ENHRY; CDR2 reads SYGVKD. The data were produced by immunoSEQ multiplex PCR, yet TCRdb's version contains in-frame clones alone and is incomplete. The sample carries about 180,000 clones, 70% to 90% recorded once. The data were taken from a study of T cell responses to AZD1222 COVID-19 vaccine. General study findings and limits: Seropositive AZD1222 recipients at baseline numbered only five or six. Sampled repertoires all dated from after the peak T cell response. Following two doses of AZD1222, Spike-specific TCR breadth and depth rose. Females outnumbered males among donors, who were mostly white British; clonal diversity was possibly underestimated.

The chain links TRBV10-3 to TRBJ2-3; the match to TRBD2 covers 7 bases. The clonotype comes from an adult who received the AZD1222 COVID-19 vaccine. The specimen was peripheral blood, collected 28 days after the second AZD1222 dose. The CDR3 region has the DNA TGTGCCACCCGGGGCTGGGCGGGGGGCACAGATACGCAGTATTTT. Amino acids: CATRGWAGGTDTQYF.